This is a list of T cell receptor beta chains from one sample in a study of tumor-infiltrating lymphocytes in oesophageal squamous cell carcinoma. One entry per CDR3 protein, called by TCRdb with MiXCR from the PCR reads. In the table there are approximately 12,000 distinct CDR3 sequences, around 56% of which are singletons. Source material: esophageal tumor tissue. The receptor source for this set is a male donor with esophageal squamous cell carcinoma. Both conserved end residues are part of each CDR3. Fields, in order: CDR3 length, D gene, J gene, V gene, clone size, CDR3 protein, CDR3 DNA. The D gene is left open where the match is weak. The size field is filled for only some rows; it gives once, few, many or a size class.

length: 19
D: TRBD1
J: TRBJ2-5
V: TRBV7-3
size: NA
CDR3: CASSPPRPGQGSPQETQYF
DNA: TGTGCCAGCAGCCCCCCAAGACCGGGACAGGGCAGCCCCCAAGAGACCCAGTACTTC

length: 15
D: NA
J: TRBJ2-5
V: TRBV7-6
size: NA
CDR3: CASRLRHIPIETQYF
DNA: TGTGCCAGCAGACTCCGACACATACCTATAGAGACCCAGTACTTC

length: 14
D: TRBD1
J: TRBJ2-7
V: TRBV20-1
size: NA
CDR3: CSALPGTGPYEQYF
DNA: TGCAGTGCTCTACCCGGGACAGGACCCTACGAGCAGTACTTC

length: 11
D: NA
J: TRBJ2-5
V: TRBV7-2
size: NA
CDR3: CASSTVGTQYF
DNA: TGTGCCAGCAGCACCGTAGGGACCCAGTACTTC

length: 15
D: NA
J: TRBJ1-1
V: TRBV7-6
size: NA
CDR3: CASQGLIGRGNEQFF
DNA: TGTGCCAGCCAGGGGTTGATCGGTCGGGGTAATGAGCAGTTCTTT

length: 15
D: NA
J: TRBJ2-1
V: TRBV6-1
size: NA
CDR3: CASSEFGSILNEQFF
DNA: TGTGCCAGCAGTGAATTCGGAAGCATACTCAATGAGCAGTTCTTC

length: 12
D: TRBD1
J: TRBJ1-2
V: TRBV28
size: NA
CDR3: CASRSGGDGYTF
DNA: TGTGCCAGCAGATCAGGGGGCGATGGCTACACCTTC

length: 14
D: TRBD1
J: TRBJ2-7
V: TRBV12-3/TRBV12-4
size: NA
CDR3: CASSPGTGAYEQYF
DNA: TGTGCCAGCAGCCCCGGGACAGGGGCCTACGAGCAGTACTTC

length: 13
D: NA
J: TRBJ2-1
V: TRBV6-2/TRBV6-3
size: NA
CDR3: CASSEQGRYEQFF
DNA: TGTGCCAGCAGTGAGCAGGGGAGGTATGAGCAGTTCTTC

length: 16
D: NA
J: TRBJ2-1
V: TRBV11-1
size: few
CDR3: CASSLFITEPYNEQFF
DNA: TGTGCCAGCAGCTTATTTATAACGGAGCCGTACAATGAGCAGTTCTTC

length: 14
D: TRBD1
J: TRBJ2-7
V: TRBV27
size: NA
CDR3: CASSGTGGRYEQYF
DNA: TGTGCCAGCAGTGGGACAGGGGGTCGCTACGAGCAGTACTTC

length: 17
D: NA
J: TRBJ2-3
V: TRBV11-2
size: medium-sized
CDR3: CASSLDGLPWGTDTQYF
DNA: TGTGCCAGCAGCTTAGACGGACTTCCGTGGGGCACAGATACGCAGTATTTT

length: 13
D: NA
J: TRBJ2-1
V: TRBV7-3
size: NA
CDR3: CASSLNRDNEQFF
DNA: TGTGCCAGCAGCTTAAACAGAGACAATGAGCAGTTCTTC

length: 14
D: NA
J: TRBJ2-5
V: TRBV5-1
size: NA
CDR3: CASSFRQPGETQYF
DNA: TGCGCCAGCAGCTTCCGCCAGCCTGGCGAGACCCAGTACTTC

length: 13
D: NA
J: TRBJ2-7
V: TRBV11-2
size: NA
CDR3: CASTPGRTYEQYF
DNA: TGTGCCAGCACCCCGGGGCGCACCTACGAGCAGTACTTC

length: 13
D: NA
J: TRBJ2-7
V: TRBV7-6
size: NA
CDR3: CASSLNVAYEQYF
DNA: TGTGCCAGCAGCTTAAATGTGGCCTACGAGCAGTACTTC

length: 14
D: TRBD2
J: TRBJ2-1
V: TRBV7-3
size: few
CDR3: CASSPTSGANEQFF
DNA: TGTGCCAGCAGCCCGACTAGCGGGGCCAATGAGCAGTTCTTC

length: 17
D: NA
J: TRBJ2-2
V: TRBV7-8
size: NA
CDR3: CASSLSGQSTNTGELFF
DNA: TGTGCCAGCAGCTTGTCCGGACAGAGTACGAACACCGGGGAGCTGTTTTTT

length: 11
D: NA
J: TRBJ1-5
V: TRBV6-5
size: NA
CDR3: CASRQAWPQHF
DNA: TGTGCCAGCAGACAGGCGTGGCCCCAGCATTTT

length: 16
D: NA
J: TRBJ2-1
V: TRBV11-2
size: NA
CDR3: CASSTTTSYLDNEQFF
DNA: TGTGCCAGCAGTACGACAACTAGCTATCTCGACAATGAGCAGTTCTTC

length: 14
D: NA
J: TRBJ2-7
V: TRBV6-1
size: NA
CDR3: CASSEVAGTVEQYF
DNA: TGTGCCAGCAGTGAAGTTGCAGGGACGGTCGAGCAGTACTTC

length: 12
D: NA
J: TRBJ2-1
V: TRBV7-3
size: NA
CDR3: CASSLVYVEQFF
DNA: TGTGCCAGCAGCTTGGTTTATGTGGAGCAGTTCTTC

length: 13
D: NA
J: TRBJ1-1
V: TRBV7-8
size: NA
CDR3: CASSLGGTTEAFF
DNA: TGTGCCAGCAGCTTAGGGGGGACGACTGAAGCTTTCTTT

length: 16
D: TRBD2
J: TRBJ2-1
V: TRBV7-2
size: few
CDR3: CASSHPGLAVYNEQFF
DNA: TGTGCCAGCAGCCACCCCGGACTAGCGGTCTACAATGAGCAGTTCTTC

length: 14
D: TRBD1
J: TRBJ2-3
V: TRBV7-6
size: NA
CDR3: CASSLAGTGSPTSF
DNA: TGTGCCAGCAGCTTAGCCGGGACAGGGTCCCCCACCTCCTTT

length: 14
D: NA
J: TRBJ1-1
V: TRBV11-1
size: NA
CDR3: CASSSHALNTEAFF
DNA: TGTGCCAGCAGCTCTCATGCCCTGAACACTGAAGCTTTCTTT

length: 13
D: NA
J: TRBJ2-7
V: TRBV7-3
size: NA
CDR3: CASSLTDEYEQYF
DNA: TGTGCCAGCAGCTTAACGGATGAGTACGAGCAGTACTTC

length: 17
D: NA
J: TRBJ2-3
V: TRBV6-1
size: NA
CDR3: CASSEEPTSSSTDTQYF
DNA: TGTGCCAGCAGTGAAGAACCAACCTCCAGTAGCACAGATACGCAGTATTTT

length: 13
D: NA
J: TRBJ2-7
V: TRBV6-8
size: NA
CDR3: CASRRGDVREQYF
DNA: TGTGCCAGCAGGAGAGGGGACGTTCGAGAGCAGTACTTC

length: 12
D: NA
J: TRBJ2-2
V: TRBV6-1
size: many
CDR3: CASSRTFGELFF
DNA: TGTGCCAGCAGTCGGACTTTCGGGGAGCTGTTTTTT

length: 15
D: NA
J: TRBJ2-7
V: TRBV6-1
size: NA
CDR3: CASSPLRDGHYEQYF
DNA: TGTGCCAGCAGTCCCCTACGGGACGGACACTACGAGCAGTACTTC

length: 17
D: TRBD1
J: TRBJ2-6
V: TRBV27
size: few
CDR3: CASRSTGGNSGANVLTF
DNA: TGTGCCAGCAGATCGACAGGGGGCAACTCTGGGGCCAACGTCCTGACTTTC

length: 15
D: NA
J: TRBJ2-3
V: TRBV28
size: many
CDR3: CASTPTKGSRDTQYF
DNA: TGTGCCAGCACCCCAACGAAGGGTTCGAGGGATACGCAGTATTTT

length: 15
D: TRBD1
J: TRBJ2-7
V: TRBV5-4
size: NA
CDR3: CASSTPGTGWREQYF
DNA: TGTGCCAGCAGCACCCCCGGGACAGGGTGGAGAGAGCAGTACTTC

length: 16
D: NA
J: TRBJ2-7
V: TRBV12-3/TRBV12-4
size: many
CDR3: CASSLVNVGTIYEQYF
DNA: TGTGCCAGCAGTTTAGTTAATGTAGGGACAATCTACGAGCAGTACTTC

length: 17
D: TRBD1
J: TRBJ1-2
V: TRBV24-1
size: NA
CDR3: CATSDPSEGDRSYGYTF
DNA: TGTGCCACCAGTGACCCTTCTGAAGGGGACAGGAGCTATGGCTACACCTTC

length: 17
D: NA
J: TRBJ2-1
V: TRBV7-6
size: few
CDR3: CASSFLAAELGGNEQFF
DNA: TGTGCCAGCAGCTTCTTAGCGGCCGAGTTGGGTGGAAATGAGCAGTTCTTC

length: 16
D: TRBD2
J: TRBJ2-1
V: TRBV7-2
size: few
CDR3: CASRNSGRATYNEQFF
DNA: TGTGCCAGCAGGAATAGCGGGAGGGCCACGTACAATGAGCAGTTCTTC

length: 13
D: TRBD1
J: TRBJ1-2
V: TRBV7-2
size: NA
CDR3: CASSTWTGEGYTF
DNA: TGTGCCAGCAGCACCTGGACAGGGGAGGGCTACACCTTC

length: 16
D: TRBD2
J: TRBJ2-1
V: TRBV12-3/TRBV12-4
size: NA
CDR3: CASSLRGGRSYNEQFF
DNA: TGTGCCAGCAGTTTAAGAGGCGGGAGATCCTACAATGAGCAGTTCTTC

length: 12
D: NA
J: TRBJ2-3
V: TRBV25-1
size: many
CDR3: CASSEYGNTQYF
DNA: TGTGCCAGCAGTGAATATGGGAATACGCAGTATTTT

length: 14
D: NA
J: TRBJ2-5
V: TRBV28
size: NA
CDR3: CASSFRGPWDEQYF
DNA: TGTGCCAGCAGTTTCCGGGGGCCCTGGGATGAGCAGTACTTC

length: 13
D: TRBD2
J: TRBJ2-5
V: TRBV6-5
size: NA
CDR3: CASSRTREETQYF
DNA: TGTGCCAGCAGCCGGACTAGGGAAGAGACCCAGTACTTC

length: 15
D: TRBD1
J: TRBJ2-1
V: TRBV6-1
size: medium-sized
CDR3: CASSLEYRGASEQFF
DNA: TGTGCCAGCAGCTTAGAATACAGGGGGGCGAGTGAGCAGTTCTTC

length: 15
D: NA
J: TRBJ2-3
V: TRBV7-2
size: NA
CDR3: CASIVRRGGPDTQYF
DNA: TGTGCCAGCATCGTCCGACGTGGAGGTCCAGATACGCAGTATTTT

length: 14
D: NA
J: TRBJ2-3
V: TRBV10-3
size: NA
CDR3: CAISEVDLTDTQYF
DNA: TGTGCCATCAGTGAGGTGGATCTCACAGATACGCAGTATTTT

length: 16
D: TRBD2
J: TRBJ2-1
V: TRBV7-2
size: NA
CDR3: CASSLATGGPHNEQFF
DNA: TGTGCCAGCAGCTTAGCGACGGGAGGGCCACACAATGAGCAGTTCTTC

length: 15
D: NA
J: TRBJ2-7
V: TRBV6-1
size: NA
CDR3: CASSLRRGTGSPLHF
DNA: TGTGCCAGCAGTCTACGACGAGGCACCGGTTCACCCCTCCACTTC

length: 13
D: NA
J: TRBJ2-5
V: TRBV7-6
size: few
CDR3: CASSPHEVETQYF
DNA: TGTGCTAGCAGCCCTCATGAGGTGGAGACCCAGTACTTC

length: 15
D: NA
J: TRBJ2-1
V: TRBV30
size: once
CDR3: CAWGARETDYNEQFF
DNA: TGTGCCTGGGGCGCCCGGGAGACCGATTACAATGAGCAGTTCTTC

length: 16
D: TRBD1
J: TRBJ1-3
V: TRBV5-1
size: NA
CDR3: CASSLGPGGSGNTIYF
DNA: TGCGCCAGCAGCTTAGGACCAGGGGGCTCTGGAAACACCATATATTTT

length: 14
D: NA
J: TRBJ2-1
V: TRBV12-3/TRBV12-4
size: NA
CDR3: CASSLPQGNNEQFF
DNA: TGTGCCAGCAGTTTACCCCAGGGGAACAATGAGCAGTTCTTC

length: 14
D: NA
J: TRBJ2-7
V: TRBV15
size: NA
CDR3: CATSRGGIAYEQYF
DNA: TGTGCCACCAGCAGAGGCGGTATAGCCTACGAGCAGTACTTC

length: 17
D: NA
J: TRBJ2-6
V: TRBV12-3/TRBV12-4
size: few
CDR3: CASSSWNWLSGANVLTF
DNA: TGTGCCAGCAGTTCGTGGAACTGGCTCTCTGGGGCCAACGTCCTGACTTTC

length: 14
D: NA
J: TRBJ2-5
V: TRBV7-9
size: NA
CDR3: CASSPGTTKETQYF
DNA: TGTGCCAGCAGCCCAGGGACGACCAAAGAGACCCAGTACTTC